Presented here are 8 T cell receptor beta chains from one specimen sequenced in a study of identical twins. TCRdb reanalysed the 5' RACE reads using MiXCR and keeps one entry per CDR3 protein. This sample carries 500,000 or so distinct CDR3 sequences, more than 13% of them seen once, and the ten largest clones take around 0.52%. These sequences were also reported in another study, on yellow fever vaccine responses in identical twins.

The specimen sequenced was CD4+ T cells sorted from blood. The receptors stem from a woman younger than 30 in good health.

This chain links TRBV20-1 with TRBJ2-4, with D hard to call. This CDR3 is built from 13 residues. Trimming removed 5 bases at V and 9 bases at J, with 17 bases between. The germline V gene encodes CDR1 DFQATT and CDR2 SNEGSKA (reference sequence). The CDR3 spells CSALTDETSIQYF. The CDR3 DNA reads TGCAGTGCTCTGACGGATGAGACGAGCATTCAGTACTTC.

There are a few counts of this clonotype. The chain's CDR3 is CSAMGLAGVHNEQFF. CDR3 DNA sequence: TGCAGTGCTATGGGACTAGCGGGGGTCCACAATGAGCAGTTCTTC. The V gene is TRBV20-1, the J gene TRBJ2-1, with 14 bases fitting TRBD2. The germline V gene has CDR1 DFQATT and CDR2 SNEGSKA (reference sequence). The CDR3 loop spans 15 amino acids. V lost 4 bases to trimming and J lost 5 bases; unmatched junction nucleotides: 4.

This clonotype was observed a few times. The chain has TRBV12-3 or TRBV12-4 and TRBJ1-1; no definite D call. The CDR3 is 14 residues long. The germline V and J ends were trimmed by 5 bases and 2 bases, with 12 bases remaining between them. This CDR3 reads CASSTGIQNTEAFF. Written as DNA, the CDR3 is TGTGCCAGCAGTACCGGGATCCAAAACACTGAAGCTTTCTTT.

The CDR3 sequence is CAWSRDSGNYGYTF. The CDR3 DNA follows: TGTGCCTGGAGCCGGGACAGTGGCAACTATGGCTACACCTTC. The V call is TRBV30, the J call TRBJ1-2; TRBD1 matches at 7 bases. Trimming cost V 3 bases and J 2 bases; bases outside gene matches: 6. Germline assignment: CDR1 GTSNPN and CDR2 SVGIG (reference sequence). The CDR3 runs to 14 residues. The complete variable domain, with remaining parts taken from reference TRBV30 and TRBJ1-2, reads SQTIHQWPATLVQPVGSPLSLECTVEGTSNPNLYWYRQAAGRGLQLLFYSVGIGQISSEVPQNLSASRPQDRQFILSSKKLLLSDSGFYLCAWSRDSGNYGYTFGSGTRLTVV.

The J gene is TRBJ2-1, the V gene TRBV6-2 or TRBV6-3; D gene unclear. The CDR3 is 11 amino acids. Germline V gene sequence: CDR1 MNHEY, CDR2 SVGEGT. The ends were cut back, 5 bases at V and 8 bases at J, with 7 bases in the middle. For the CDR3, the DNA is TGTGCCAGCAGTATCTTGGATGAGCAGTTCTTC. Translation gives CASSILDEQFF.

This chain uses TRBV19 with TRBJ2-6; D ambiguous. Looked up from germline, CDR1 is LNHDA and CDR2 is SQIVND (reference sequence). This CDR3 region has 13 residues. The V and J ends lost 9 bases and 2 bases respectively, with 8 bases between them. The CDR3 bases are TGTGCCAGCAATGTCGCTGGGGCCAACGTCCTGACTTTC. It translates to CASNVAGANVLTF.

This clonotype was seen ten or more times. CDR3 sequence: CASSLKGQNTEAFF. The CDR3 DNA sequence: TGTGCCAGCAGTTTAAAGGGTCAGAACACTGAAGCTTTCTTT. The chain combines TRBV12-3 or TRBV12-4 with TRBJ1-1; D is unclear. V lost 2 bases and J lost 1, with 8 bases in between. This CDR3 is built from 14 residues.

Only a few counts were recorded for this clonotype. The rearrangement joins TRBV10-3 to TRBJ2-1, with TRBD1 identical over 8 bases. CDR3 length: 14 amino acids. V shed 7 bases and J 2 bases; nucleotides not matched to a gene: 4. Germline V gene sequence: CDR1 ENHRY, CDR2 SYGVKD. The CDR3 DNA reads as TGTGCCATCACGCAACAGGGGGCCTACAATGAGCAGTTCTTC. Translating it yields CAITQQGAYNEQFF.